This T cell receptor (beta chain) is from a study of T-cell memory formation after mild COVID-19. Study results and limitations: Later expanders leaned toward CD4+, whereas clones contracting from day 15 to 85 were balanced CD4/CD8. Some SARS-CoV-2-responding clones were already detected in memory before infection. CD8+ contracting clones occupied EMRA, while CD4+ ones occupied mainly CM and EM. The second-wave clones peaking on day 37 were not confirmed as SARS-CoV-2-specific.

With respect to this clonotype: Antigen unknown.

This CDR3 is built from 14 residues. CDR1 is SGHAT and CDR2 is FQDESV in the germline V gene (reference sequence). V shed 5 bases and J 1 base; nucleotides not matched to a gene: 2. TCRdb ran MiXCR on the 5' RACE reads and lists one entry per CDR3 protein. The sample contains under 300,000 distinct CDR3 sequences, over 15% of which appear only once. The V gene is TRBV11-1, the J gene TRBJ2-4; TRBD1 aligns across 7 bases. The clonotype originates from a man between 18 and 29 years old who had mild COVID-19 (a few samples of this study predate the infection). Cell type and time point are not known. What was sequenced was PBMCs or a T cell subset sorted from them (not recorded which). CDR3 sequence (DNA): TGTGCCAGCAGCACAGGGGTGGCCAAAAACATTCAGTACTTC. It translates to CASSTGVAKNIQYF.